These 27 T cell receptor beta chains were sequenced from one sample in a study of Ad26.COV2.S vaccination and SARS-CoV-2 variants. The data were produced by immunoSEQ multiplex PCR, yet TCRdb's version contains in-frame clones alone and is incomplete. The sample yields fewer than 400,000 clones, less than 90% seen once. Treatment described: roughly 18 received Ad26.COV2.S at low or high dose, single or two shots; about 5 received placebo; per-sample allocation not given. Collection of the samples took place on day 63 after the first injection of vaccine or placebo. The input for sequencing was peripheral blood, taken in a trial of Ad26.COV2.S vaccine versus placebo. These receptors originate from a person aged 18 to 59 who received the Ad26.COV2.S COVID-19 vaccine or a placebo.

The chain joins TRBV7-9 to TRBJ1-2; D is perhaps TRBD1 (6 bases). This CDR3 region has 14 residues. Germline CDR1 reads SEHNR; CDR2 reads FQNEAQ (reference sequence). Between the trimmed V and J ends, which lost 2 bases and 4 bases, there was a span of 11 bases. In nucleotides, the CDR3 is TGTGCCAGCAGCTTATCGAACAGGGCCTATGGCTACACCTTC. Its protein product is CASSLSNRAYGYTF.

The chain employs TRBV6-6 and TRBJ1-5, with a possible D match to TRBD1 (5 bases). V lost 5 bases to trimming and J lost 4 bases, with 21 bases between them. In germline, CDR1 is MNHNY, CDR2 SVGAGI (reference sequence). The CDR3 contains 17 residues. The CDR3 loop reads CASSPGPRDGGNQPQHF. The CDR3 region has the DNA TGTGCCAGCAGTCCGGGACCCAGGGATGGTGGAAATCAGCCCCAGCATTTT.

This clone was counted between two and nine times. The J gene is TRBJ1-1, the V gene TRBV7-9; tentatively, D is TRBD1 (6 bases). V was cut by 3 bases and J by 8 bases, with 10 bases left in between. This CDR3 comprises 12 residues. Looked up from germline, CDR1 is SEHNR and CDR2 is FQNEAQ (reference sequence). The CDR3, as DNA: TGTGCCAGCAGCTTGAGGGACATGGAAGCTTTCTTT. Its protein is CASSLRDMEAFF.

This rearrangement joins TRBV19 to TRBJ1-5; D remains unclear. The CDR3 is 13 amino acids. V dropped 10 bases and J dropped 6 bases, with 16 bases sitting between them. The germline gives CDR1 LNHDA, CDR2 SQIVND (reference sequence). The CDR3 sequence is CAISTLGSQPQHF. The CDR3 bases are TGTGCCATCTCGACCCTAGGTAGTCAGCCCCAGCATTTT.

V and J are TRBV15 and TRBJ2-2, with 7 bases lining up with TRBD1. CDR1 is LNHNV, CDR2 YYDKDF, per germline (reference sequence). This CDR3 has 18 amino acids. V lost 0 bases, J lost 4 bases, and 11 bases stayed unmatched. The CDR3 nucleotides read TGTGCCACCAGCAGAGATCTCCTCAGGGGGTCGTCCACCGGGGAGCTGTTTTTT. Protein: CATSRDLLRGSSTGELFF.

This clone was counted a few times. The genes are TRBV3-1 (or the pseudogene TRBV3-2) and TRBJ1-2; 11 nucleotides match TRBD1. With 3 bases clipped from V and 1 base from J, the junction kept 7 bases outside the gene matches. Germline-derived CDR1 and CDR2 are LGHDT and YNNKEL (reference sequence). The CDR3 is 17 amino acids. The CDR3 DNA reads TGTGCCAGCAGCCAGGCCGGGACAGGGGGGTTTAACTATGGCTACACCTTC. Translating it yields CASSQAGTGGFNYGYTF.

CDR3 DNA: TGTGCCACCAGCAATCCGACTAGCGGGGTTGAGACCCAGTACTTC. It encodes CATSNPTSGVETQYF. The genes are TRBV15 and TRBJ2-5; TRBD2 matches 11 bases. The CDR3 spans 15 residues. Per germline, CDR1 LNHNV and CDR2 YYDKDF (reference sequence). With V trimmed by 4 bases and J by 5 bases, 6 bases remained unmatched.

The chain couples TRBV7-9 to TRBJ2-7, with D perhaps TRBD1 (5 bases). This CDR3 contains 13 residues. Deletions cut 4 bases from V and 2 bases from J, with 9 bases between. CDR1 SEHNR and CDR2 FQNEAQ come from the germline V gene (reference sequence). The CDR3 DNA sequence: TGTGCCAGCAGCTCGGACAACGCCTACGAGCAGTACTTC. Encoded protein: CASSSDNAYEQYF. The complete variable domain, with remaining parts taken from reference TRBV7-9 and TRBJ2-7, reads DTGVSQNPRHKITKRGQNVTFRCDPISEHNRLYWYRQTLGQGPEFLTYFQNEAQLEKSRLLSDRFSAERPKGSFSTLEIQRTEQGDSAMYLCASSSDNAYEQYFGPGTRLTVT.

A remark on this clone: The junction departs from germline at one end; a sequencing error may be responsible. This rearrangement joins TRBV6-5 to TRBJ2-7, with D tentatively TRBD1 or TRBD2 (5 bases each). The CDR3 is 16 residues long. Germline V gives CDR1 MNHEY, CDR2 SVGAGI. The CDR3 loop reads CASRYSGTDSSYEQYF. The DNA for the CDR3 is TGTGCCAGCAGGTACTCCGGGACGGACTCCTCCTACGAGCAGTACTTC.

The genes are TRBV6-2 or TRBV6-3 and TRBJ2-5; possible D gene TRBD1, 6 bases. The CDR3 extends over 14 amino acids. Looked up from germline, CDR1 is MNHEY and CDR2 is SVGEGT. The V end was cut by 3 bases, the J end by 9 bases, with 17 bases between. The CDR3 DNA reads TGTGCCAGCAGTTATGCAGGGGCCGCCGGGGCCCAGTACTTC. Its translation is CASSYAGAAGAQYF.

This chain joins TRBV6-1 and TRBJ1-2, with 7 bases matching TRBD1. CDR1 is MNHNS and CDR2 is SASEGT in the germline V gene. The CDR3 loop spans 14 amino acids. V lost 3 bases and J lost 4; bases outside the gene matches: 5. The CDR3 region is CASSDLDRTYGYTF. The DNA for the CDR3 is TGTGCCAGCAGTGATTTGGACAGGACCTATGGCTACACCTTC.

J is TRBJ1-2 and V is TRBV24-1, with D uncertain. Germline values: CDR1 KGHDR, CDR2 SFDVKD. CDR3 length: 15 amino acids. V dropped 4 bases and J dropped 4 bases, with 15 bases sitting between them. The CDR3, as DNA: TGTGCCACCAGTGAGGGGAAAACGAGTTTCTATGGCTACACCTTC. Amino acid sequence: CATSEGKTSFYGYTF.

This clone has only one observation. The chain joins TRBV3-1 (or the pseudogene TRBV3-2) to TRBJ2-1, with unresolved D. The ends were cut back, 4 bases at V and 0 bases at J, with 4 bases in the middle. Per the germline V gene, CDR1 is LGHDT and CDR2 is YNNKEL (reference sequence). This CDR3 has 13 residues. CDR3 bases: TGTGCCAGCAGCCCCAACTCCTACAATGAGCAGTTCTTC. It encodes CASSPNSYNEQFF.

The CDR3 nucleotides read TGCGCCGGAAAGGGACTCAAGAACACTGAAGCTTTCTTT. Amino acids: CAGKGLKNTEAFF. The chain has TRBV23-1 and TRBJ1-1, with a tentative D call TRBD1 (5 bases). TRBV23-1 is placed among ORFs of uncertain function. V was clipped by 11 bases and J by 1 base, with 14 bases between them. This CDR3 is built from 13 residues.

CDR3: CASIFNQPQHF. CDR3 nucleotides: TGCGCCAGCATATTCAATCAGCCCCAGCATTTT. This chain joins TRBV10-2 and TRBJ1-5; D not certain. Trimming cost V 7 bases and J 3 bases, with 4 bases left between them. This CDR3 has 11 residues. The germline V gene has CDR1 WSHSY and CDR2 SAAADI.

The V and J genes are TRBV5-1 and TRBJ2-7; either TRBD1 or TRBD2 may supply D (5 bases each). Germline assignment: CDR1 SGHRS and CDR2 YFSETQ. V gave up 4 bases and J gave up 4 bases, with 9 bases separating them. This CDR3 has 12 amino acids. The CDR3 reads CASSLWGYEQYF. Here the CDR3 DNA reads TGCGCCAGCAGCCTCTGGGGGTACGAGCAGTACTTC. Together with reference TRBV5-1 and TRBJ2-7, the CDR3 gives the full variable domain: KAGVTQTPRYLIKTRGQQVTLSCSPISGHRSVSWYQQTPGQGLQFLFEYFSETQRNKGNFPGRFSGRQFSNSRSEMNVSTLELGDSALYLCASSLWGYEQYFGPGTRLTVT.

V usage is TRBV29-1 and J usage is TRBJ2-5, with D possibly TRBD2 on 6 matching bases. The CDR3 is 14 amino acids. V lost 5 bases and J 4 bases, leaving 17 bases between the germline ends. The germline CDR1 and CDR2 sequences are SQVTM and ANQGSEA. CDR3: CSVRLGLTRETQYF. The CDR3 DNA sequence: TGCAGCGTTCGACTGGGACTTACCAGAGAGACCCAGTACTTC. The full variable domain, rest sourced from reference TRBV29-1 and TRBJ2-5, is SAVISQKPSRDICQRGTSLTIQCQVDSQVTMMFWYRQQPGQSLTLIATANQGSEATYESGFVIDKFPISRPNLTFSTLTVSNMSPEDSSIYLCSVRLGLTRETQYFGPGTRLLVL.

The genes are TRBV24-1 and TRBJ2-7; unclear D gene. The V end was cut by 2 bases, the J end by 1 base, with 8 bases between. The CDR3 has 14 residues. Germline V gene lookup returns CDR1 KGHDR and CDR2 SFDVKD. CDR3 in amino acids: CATSDSSGSYEQYF. CDR3 DNA sequence: TGTGCCACCAGTGATTCGTCGGGTTCCTACGAGCAGTACTTC.

Comment on this clone: The sample carries other DNA sequences with the same CDR3. The V gene is TRBV12-3 or TRBV12-4, the J gene TRBJ1-2; no clear D gene. The CDR3 consists of 11 residues. V was cut by 11 bases and J by 4 bases, with 11 bases left in between. CDR3 region: CASSRSYGYTF. The CDR3 DNA reads as TGTGCCTCTTCAAGGAGCTATGGCTACACCTTC.

The chain employs TRBV18 and TRBJ2-7, with D possibly TRBD1 on 5 matching bases. CDR1 and CDR2 (germline): KGHSH, LQKENI. This CDR3 comprises 14 residues. V lost 5 bases to trimming and J lost 7 bases, with 18 bases between them. The CDR3: CASSTRQGAEEQYF. DNA for the CDR3: TGTGCCAGCTCAACCCGACAAGGGGCGGAAGAGCAGTACTTC.

The V and J genes are TRBV3-1 (or the pseudogene TRBV3-2) and TRBJ1-2, with TRBD1 identical over 7 bases. CDR3 length equals 14 residues. V shed 3 bases, J shed 4 bases, and the junction held 5 bases outside the gene matches. CDR1 is LGHDT, CDR2 YNNKEL, per germline (reference sequence). CDR3 DNA sequence: TGTGCCAGCAGCCACAGGGGGACAACCTATGGCTACACCTTC. Amino acid sequence: CASSHRGTTYGYTF.

This clone was counted between two and nine times. The chain uses TRBV19 and TRBJ2-5, with 13 bases aligning to TRBD2. Trimming at V came to 5 bases and at J to 4 bases, leaving 7 bases not matched to a gene. There are 16 residues in the CDR3. Germline values: CDR1 LNHDA, CDR2 SQIVND (reference sequence). CDR3 sequence: CASSSRTSGGLETQYF. The CDR3 DNA is TGTGCCAGTAGTTCACGGACTAGCGGGGGATTAGAGACCCAGTACTTC.

The V and J genes are TRBV19 and TRBJ2-2; D gene ambiguous. V was clipped by 3 bases and J by 1 base, with 12 bases between them. Germline V gene data show CDR1 as LNHDA and CDR2 as SQIVND (reference sequence). The CDR3 consists of 16 residues. CDR3 coding DNA: TGTGCCAGTAGTATTCTGCCGAGCCAGAACACCGGGGAGCTGTTTTTT. This translates into CASSILPSQNTGELFF.

The chain combines TRBV27 with TRBJ1-5; D may be TRBD1 (5 bases). This CDR3 has 14 residues. The V and J ends lost 4 bases and 8 bases respectively, with 15 bases between them. Germline CDR1 is MNHEY and CDR2 is SMNVEV (reference sequence). The CDR3 is CASSSGTVGEPQHF. As DNA, the CDR3 is TGTGCCAGCAGTTCAGGGACGGTGGGGGAGCCCCAGCATTTT.

The chain recombines TRBV12-3 or TRBV12-4 with TRBJ1-5; D is uncertain. CDR3 size: 13 residues. The ends were cut back, 1 base at V and 5 bases at J, with 6 bases in the middle. For the CDR3, the DNA is TGTGCCAGCAGTTTAGTGGGTGATCAGCCCCAGCATTTT. Protein product: CASSLVGDQPQHF.

The V gene is TRBV3-1 (or the pseudogene TRBV3-2), the J gene TRBJ1-1, with D unresolved. The germline V gene has CDR1 LGHDT and CDR2 YNNKEL (reference sequence). The ends were cut back, 7 bases at V and 5 bases at J, with 23 bases in the middle. The CDR3 extends over 16 amino acids. This CDR3 reads CASTVYGPGLGTEAFF. The DNA of the CDR3 is TGTGCCAGCACCGTCTACGGACCGGGCCTAGGGACTGAAGCTTTCTTT.

The chain employs TRBV7-2 and TRBJ1-5; maybe TRBD1 (5 bases). The CDR3 extends over 14 amino acids. Germline-derived CDR1 and CDR2 are SGHTA and FQGNSA. Deletions cut 3 bases from V and 5 bases from J, with 11 bases between. The DNA of the CDR3 is TGTGCCAGCAGCTTCAGGGCGCGGGATCAGCCCCAGCATTTT. This codes for CASSFRARDQPQHF.